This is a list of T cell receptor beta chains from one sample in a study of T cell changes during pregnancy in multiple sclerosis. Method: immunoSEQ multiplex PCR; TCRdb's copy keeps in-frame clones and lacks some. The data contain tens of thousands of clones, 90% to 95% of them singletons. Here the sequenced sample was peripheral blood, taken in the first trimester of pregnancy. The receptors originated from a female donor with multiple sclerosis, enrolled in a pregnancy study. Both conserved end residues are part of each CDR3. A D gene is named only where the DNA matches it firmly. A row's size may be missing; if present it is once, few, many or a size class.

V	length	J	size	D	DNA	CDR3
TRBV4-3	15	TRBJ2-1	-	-	TGCGCCAGCAGCCTTAAGGACACCCCGAACAGTGAGCAGTTCTTC	CASSLKDTPNSEQFF
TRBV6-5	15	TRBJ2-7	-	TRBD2	TGTGCCAGCAGTAAAGACGAAGGACTAGCCCGCGAGCAGTACTTC	CASSKDEGLAREQYF
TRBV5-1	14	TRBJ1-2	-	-	TGCGCCAGCAGCTTGGAGCCAAGAAACTATGGCTACACCTTC	CASSLEPRNYGYTF
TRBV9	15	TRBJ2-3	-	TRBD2	TGTGCCAGCAGCGTTACCGGGACTAGCGCCGATACGCAGTATTTT	CASSVTGTSADTQYF
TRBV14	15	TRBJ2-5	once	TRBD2	TGTGCCAGCAGCCAAGTTTCTAGCGGGAGAGGGACCCAGTACTTC	CASSQVSSGRGTQYF
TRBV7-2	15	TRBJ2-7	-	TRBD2	TGTGCCAGCAGCTTAGAAGGGACTAATGCCTACGAGCAGTACTTC	CASSLEGTNAYEQYF
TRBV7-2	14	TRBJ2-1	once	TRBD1	TGTGCCAGCAGCTTAGAGGGGGCGTACAATGAGCAGTTCTTC	CASSLEGAYNEQFF
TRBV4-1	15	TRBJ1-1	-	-	TGCGCCAGCAGCCACATCCCTGTTGAGGGCACTGAAGCTTTCTTT	CASSHIPVEGTEAFF
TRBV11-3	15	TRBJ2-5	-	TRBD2	TGTGCCAGCAGCTTAATGGCGGGAGGTATAGAGACCCAGTACTTC	CASSLMAGGIETQYF
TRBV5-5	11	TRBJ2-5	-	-	TGTGCCAGCAGCGGAGAAGAGACCCAGTACTTC	CASSGEETQYF